Detailed here is one T cell receptor (beta chain). Its antigen is undetermined. This sample is part of a study of response to subunit inactivated influenza vaccine. Study conclusions and caveats: There was a suggestion from the authors that each seasonal influenza vaccination recruits few new T cells.

Looked up from germline, CDR1 is MGHRA and CDR2 is YSYEKL. V was clipped by 0 bases and J by 4 bases, with 12 bases between them. The CDR3 consists of 15 residues. TCRdb recomputed calls from the RT-PCR reads with MiXCR, one row per CDR3 protein. The data show roughly 190,000 distinct CDR3 sequences, about an eighth seen once. The sequenced sample was CD8+ T cells sorted from PBMCs, obtained around 5 days after vaccination. This receptor was obtained from a man between 50 and 59 years old who received an inactivated influenza vaccine. This sequence joins TRBV4-1 and TRBJ1-2; the D gene is possibly TRBD1 (6 bases). The CDR3 nucleotides read TGCGCCAGCAGCCAAGATGAGGGGGGACTCTATGGCTACACCTTC. This codes for CASSQDEGGLYGYTF.